This T cell receptor beta chain was sequenced during a study of blood T cell repertoires in COVID-19 (dated by TCRdb to the early 2020s). For the study in its entirety: The collaborator samples originated in the United States, Italy and Spain and spanned the acute and convalescent phases of COVID-19. HLA class I and class II types, where available, came from metadata supplied by the sample provider rather than from assay-based typing. Subjects who had been exposed to COVID-19, were actively infected with it, or had recovered from it provided the deeply sampled blood TCRbeta repertoires that made up the dataset. The material from the prospective study consisted of cDNA or gDNA derived from T cells, B-cell-depleted T cells, or PBMCs. Nearly every sample came with metadata listing a de-identified subject ID, COVID-19 status, age in years and sex. The repertoires were made available in a free public database intended to serve as a resource for research on the immune response to SARS-CoV-2. Samples came from the ongoing ImmuneRACE study (first 160 participants) plus 1,254 subjects from 6 global collaborators.

The immunoSEQ Assay, a bias-controlled multiplex PCR, was used to amplify TCRbeta CDR3 regions from genomic DNA. As for the original processing: Within the assay, amplification of reference gene primers was used to estimate how many nucleated cells each sample contained. Sequence reads were collapsed and filtered to measure the absolute abundance of every unique TCRbeta CDR3 rearrangement. For each sample, productive Simpson clonality was calculated as the square root of Simpson's diversity index over productive rearrangements. Drawn from immuneACCESS, this table holds only the in-frame rearrangements with V and J called that TCRdb kept. Clones are partly lost; checked studies trace under half to an unresolved V gene and leave the rest unexplained. V and J calls and clone size come straight from that table; D and trimming were deduced from the DNA. The sample table records some 83,000 clones; 75% to 90% of these occur just once. The biggest ten clones account for about 5.8% of the sample.

Concerning this clone: Its antigen is unknown. Base qualities are not recorded, but no much larger clone differs from it by a single base.

The cysteine opens and the phenylalanine closes a CDR3 of 18 amino acids. This entry keeps only the CDR3 DNA: 54 bases, framed from base 1. Clipping removes 5 bases from V and 5 bases from J, with 20 as the unmatched junction base count. Based on the germline V gene (reference sequence), the CDR1 and CDR2 sequences are SGHNT and YYREEE. Broad study findings and their caveats: How much clinical and demographic metadata was included differed by source and by participant, and the metadata was provided uncurated.

Each collaborating institution followed its own protocols to collect whole blood in K2EDTA tubes. For TCRbeta analysis, collaborator samples were shipped as frozen whole blood, as isolated PBMCs, or as DNA extracted from either sample type. The clonotype originates from a man between 60 and 75 years old with active or convalescent COVID-19. Input material: peripheral blood. The chain employs TRBV5-4 and TRBJ2-5, with 8 bases aligning to TRBD2. CDR3 region: CASSFEIAGITQRETQYF. The DNA sequence reads TGTGCCAGCAGTTTTGAGATAGCGGGGATCACTCAGAGGGAGACCCAGTACTTC.